The 3 T cell receptor beta chains below come from one sample, sequenced in a study of shared clonotypes between healthy human individuals. The method was immunoSEQ multiplex PCR; TCRdb's version includes in-frame clones alone and lacks a portion of them. The sample has hundreds of thousands of clones, 98% seen once. CD45RO-negative, CCR7-selected cells formed the naive CD8 fraction, which excluded terminally differentiated effector memory CD45RA+ cells. The specimen sequenced was naive CD8+ T cells sorted from blood. These receptors all come from a man aged 25 to 40 in good health.

This clone has a single count. The rearrangement uses TRBV15 and TRBJ2-7; D not certain. Germline V gene lookup returns CDR1 LNHNV and CDR2 YYDKDF (reference sequence). The CDR3 has 14 residues. Trimming stripped 0 bases from V and 2 bases from J, with 8 bases between. The chain's CDR3 is CATSRDLTAYEQYF. The DNA of the CDR3 is TGTGCCACCAGCAGAGACTTAACCGCCTACGAGCAGTACTTC.

This clone was counted a single time. The chain couples TRBV11-2 to TRBJ2-2, with D possibly TRBD2 on 6 matching bases. This CDR3 is 16 amino acids long. V shed 3 bases and J shed 3 bases, with 14 bases lying between them. Germline CDR1 SGHAT, CDR2 FQNNGV. Here the CDR3 reads CASSFSSGLDTGELFF. The CDR3 DNA follows: TGTGCCAGCAGCTTTTCGAGCGGGCTAGACACCGGGGAGCTGTTTTTT.

The chain carries TRBV19 and TRBJ2-1, with a weak D call TRBD2 (6 bases). CDR3 length equals 13 residues. In germline, CDR1 is LNHDA, CDR2 SQIVND (reference sequence). V gave up 5 bases and J gave up 6 bases, with 11 bases separating them. In nucleotides, the CDR3 is TGTGCCAGTAGTGCCGGGACTCCCAATGAGCAGTTCTTC. The encoded protein is CASSAGTPNEQFF.